These 10 T cell receptor beta chains originate from one sample sequenced in a study of blood T cells in healthy people across ages. The authors ran a second PCR of about 6 to 11 cycles using a sample-barcoded 5' primer and a J-beta primer mix. MiXCR, run by TCRdb on the 5' RACE reads, gives a single entry per CDR3 protein. The sample shows approximately 1,000,000 distinct CDR3 sequences, over 35% of them seen only once. Sequencing was done on a sample of blood. The source is a woman aged 55-70 years in good health.

The chain carries TRBV5-1 and TRBJ2-1, with D tentatively TRBD1 (6 bases). V was trimmed by 4 bases and J by 5 bases, leaving 10 bases between them. In germline, CDR1 is SGHRS, CDR2 YFSETQ. The CDR3 is 13 amino acids. DNA for the CDR3: TGCGCCAGCAGCCGAAGGACAGACAATGAGCAGTTCTTC. Translating gives CASSRRTDNEQFF.

The sample holds a few counts of this clonotype. The chain is built from TRBV5-1 and TRBJ2-1; 7 nucleotides match TRBD2. V shed 1 base and J 6 bases; nucleotides not matched to a gene: 16. The CDR3 is made up of 18 amino acids. From germline, CDR1 is SGHRS and CDR2 YFSETQ. The CDR3 region has the DNA TGCGCCAGCAGCTTGTCGCGGGGAGTATCGGGCGGGAGCAATGAGCAGTTCTTC. Residues: CASSLSRGVSGGSNEQFF.

The chain joins TRBV20-1 to TRBJ1-1; 10 nucleotides align to TRBD1. The CDR3 length is 14 residues. CDR1 DFQATT and CDR2 SNEGSKA come from the germline V gene (reference sequence). Trimming removed 1 base from V and 6 bases from J; junction bases left unmatched: 5. CDR3 amino acids: CSARGTGGLSEAFF. The CDR3 DNA reads as TGCAGTGCTAGAGGGACAGGGGGTTTATCTGAAGCTTTCTTT.

This clonotype occurred a few times. V is TRBV20-1 and J is TRBJ2-5; 7 bases align to TRBD1. The J call could be wrong; TRBJ2-7 is a better fit for the DNA end. This CDR3 has 13 amino acids. The germline gives CDR1 DFQATT, CDR2 SNEGSKA (reference sequence). CDR3 in DNA: TGCAGTGCTATGGGACAGTCCGACTACGAGCAGTACTTC. Translated: CSAMGQSDYEQYF.

This clonotype was observed a handful of times. J is TRBJ1-1 and V is TRBV20-1; D perhaps matches TRBD1 (5 bases). Germline V lookup: CDR1 DFQATT, CDR2 SNEGSKA (reference sequence). The CDR3 is 13 amino acids. V was shortened by 3 bases and J by 1 base, with 9 bases between the two germline ends. In DNA, the CDR3 is TGCAGTGCTAGTGGGGGTGGGAACACTGAAGCTTTCTTT. It codes for CSASGGGNTEAFF.

J is TRBJ1-2 and V is TRBV12-3 or TRBV12-4; D is unclear. V dropped 5 bases and J dropped 4 bases, with 11 bases sitting between them. This CDR3 is 13 amino acids long. CDR3 DNA: TGTGCCAGCAGTGGCGGTCGGGTCTATGGCTACACCTTC. Translation gives CASSGGRVYGYTF.

In this sample, this clonotype turned up many times. This chain links TRBV27 with TRBJ2-7; 9 nucleotides align to TRBD2. V lost 10 bases, J lost 3 bases, and 10 bases stayed unmatched. Germline lookup yields CDR1 MNHEY and CDR2 SMNVEV (reference sequence). CDR3 size: 14 residues. DNA of the CDR3: TGTGCCACCAGCCCAGCGGGGGGTGTCTACGAGCAGTACTTC. Translating gives CATSPAGGVYEQYF.

The CDR3 protein is CSARGPFSANEKLFF. The CDR3 DNA reads as TGCAGTGCTCGAGGACCGTTTTCGGCTAATGAAAAACTGTTTTTT. The chain has TRBV20-1 and TRBJ1-4; D gene unclear. V lost 5 bases to trimming and J lost 3 bases, with 16 bases between them. There are 15 residues in the CDR3. From germline, CDR1 is DFQATT and CDR2 SNEGSKA (reference sequence).

This chain joins TRBV5-1 and TRBJ2-1; no firm D call. The ends were cut back, 1 base at V and 10 bases at J, with 24 bases in the middle. CDR1 is SGHRS and CDR2 is YFSETQ in the germline V gene. The CDR3 sequence is 17 residues long. This chain's CDR3 is CASSLTSDARPRLEQFF. The CDR3 DNA reads as TGCGCCAGCAGCTTGACTTCTGACGCCCGCCCGCGCCTGGAGCAGTTCTTC.

Only a few counts were recorded for this clonotype. The chain links TRBV5-1 to TRBJ2-7; 8 bases are a match to TRBD1. The CDR3 contains 17 residues. Germline V lookup: CDR1 SGHRS, CDR2 YFSETQ. J was trimmed by 5 bases and V by 4 bases; bases with no gene match: 17. Here the CDR3 DNA reads TGCGCCAGCAGCGATAGCCGGACAGGGCTCAGAGTCAACGAGCAGTACTTC. As protein: CASSDSRTGLRVNEQYF.